Here is one T cell receptor (beta chain) with its context. These data are taken from a study of PD-L1 blockade in urothelial cancer. Looking at the study overall: Individuals in the cohort had been given 0 to 3 earlier chemotherapy regimens.

Produced via immunoSEQ multiplex PCR; TCRdb's table is partial and in-frame only. The sample shows approximately 32,000 clones, approximately 85% of them seen only once. Noted time point: pretreatment peripheral blood. The CDR3 length is 16 residues. Trimming left V 3 bases short and J 4 bases short, with 16 bases between. Germline V lookup: CDR1 LNHDA, CDR2 SQIVND (reference sequence). The chain recombines TRBV19 with TRBJ2-1; possible D gene TRBD2, 7 bases. Sequencing used PBMCs, obtained around atezolizumab (anti-PD-L1) treatment. This TCR came from a man in his sixties with urothelial cancer. The CDR3 DNA sequence: TGTGCCAGTAGTATGGAGGCGGGGGCCCAATACAATGAGCAGTTCTTC. Its translation: CASSMEAGAQYNEQFF. Based on the CDR3 plus reference TRBV19 and TRBJ2-1, the full variable domain is DGGITQSPKYLFRKEGQNVTLSCEQNLNHDAMYWYRQDPGQGLRLIYYSQIVNDFQKGDIAEGYSVSREKKESFPLTVTSAQKNPTAFYLCASSMEAGAQYNEQFFGPGTRLTVL.